Reported below is one T cell receptor beta chain. Its antigen is undetermined. The sample comes from a study of Tregs in tolerant kidney transplant recipients. General observations from the study: This study did not directly address biological reproducibility.

Mixed chimerism was transient after nonmyeloablative marrow transplants from related graft donors. Produced via immunoSEQ multiplex PCR; TCRdb's table is partial and in-frame only. The table has approximately 60,000 clones, more than 75% seen once. V was cut by 3 bases and J by 7 bases, with 5 bases left in between. The germline V gene encodes CDR1 SGHRS and CDR2 YFSETQ. The CDR3 consists of 11 residues. This sequence joins TRBV5-1 and TRBJ2-1, with D unclear. This material consisted of CD4+ T cells from blood (PBMCs), taken 6 months after the transplant. This clonotype was sampled from a human patient who received a combined kidney and bone marrow transplant. The graft donor may be the source of some T cells. The CDR3 sequence is CASSSRNEQFF. The CDR3 DNA sequence: TGCGCCAGCAGCTCCCGGAATGAGCAGTTCTTC.